These 18 T cell receptor beta chains originate from one sample sequenced in a study of T cell repertoires in cytomegalovirus infection (dated by TCRdb to between 2017 and 2020). These receptors' targets are unknown. Taken with the paper, the label for treatment or condition translates to: in vitro stimulation with specific CMV peptide epitopes to enrich CMV-specific T cells. The sample was run on an Illumina HiSeq 1500. TCRdb reworked the public reads: Q25 trimming with fastp, MiXCR clone assembly, productive beta chains retained. Rows matching on CDR3 protein sequence are summarized as one entry with the most common DNA and genes. The sample profile shows about 110,000 distinct CDR3 sequences; around 30% of them were found once. The ten largest clones add up to less than 45% of the sample. Sequencing was performed on CD8+ T cells from cultured PBMCs, taken from culture after CMV antigen stimulation. These receptors were collected from a human donor in good health (CMV status not recorded). Some clones in this sample may be carry-over from other donors' samples.

The CDR3 DNA reads as TGTGCCAGCAGTTACGATGGGGGGGCCCGCACCGGGGAGCTGTTTTTT. Protein product: CASSYDGGARTGELFF. V and J are TRBV6-8 and TRBJ2-2; maybe TRBD2 (7 bases). The germline V gene has CDR1 MNHGY and CDR2 SAAAGT. The germline V and J ends were trimmed by 2 bases and 4 bases, with 14 bases remaining between them. The CDR3 has 16 residues.

This clonotype was found many times. V gene TRBV20-1 combines with J gene TRBJ2-7; D is ambiguous. V was cut by 0 bases and J by 6 bases, with 9 bases left in between. Germline CDR1 and CDR2: DFQATT and SNEGSKA (reference sequence). The CDR3 is 12 residues long. CDR3 coding DNA: TGCAGTGCTAGAGATCGAACGATCGAGCAGTACTTC. It is translated as CSARDRTIEQYF.

This clonotype was observed a handful of times. CDR3 coding DNA: TGTGCCAGCAGCCTAGGGACAGGAAGCTATGGCTACACCTTC. This encodes CASSLGTGSYGYTF. The genes are TRBV12-3 or TRBV12-4 and TRBJ1-2; 8 bases align to TRBD1. The ends lost 6 bases at V and 4 bases at J; junction bases unmatched: 7. This CDR3 has 14 residues.

This sequence joins TRBV7-6 and TRBJ1-2; 9 bases fit TRBD1. Germline lookup yields CDR1 SGHVS and CDR2 FNYEAQ. The CDR3 totals 18 residues. With 5 bases clipped from V and 1 base from J, the junction kept 14 bases outside the gene matches. CDR3 DNA: TGTGCCAGCAGCCCGACCTCCGGGACAGGGAGATTTAACTATGGCTACACCTTC. This gives the protein CASSPTSGTGRFNYGYTF.

This clonotype showed up just a few times. This chain links TRBV4-2 with TRBJ1-5; D unclear. There are 16 residues in the CDR3. Germline V gene data show CDR1 as LGHNA and CDR2 as YNFKEQ. V dropped 0 bases and J dropped 5 bases, with 14 bases sitting between them. The CDR3 region is CASSQEGGWSDQPQHF. The CDR3, as DNA: TGTGCCAGCAGCCAAGAAGGAGGGTGGTCGGATCAGCCCCAGCATTTT.

The chain has TRBV28 and TRBJ2-7; D not certain. This CDR3 spans 12 amino acids. Germline assignment: CDR1 MDHEN and CDR2 SYDVKM. V was pared by 2 bases and J by 6 bases, with 8 bases between. CDR3 loop: CASSLVGFEQYF. The DNA for the CDR3 is TGTGCCAGCAGTTTAGTGGGCTTCGAGCAGTACTTC.

The chain couples TRBV7-9 to TRBJ2-7; D perhaps matches TRBD2 (5 bases). V was trimmed by 7 bases and J by 5 bases, leaving 15 bases between them. The length of the CDR3 is 13 residues. CDR1 SEHNR and CDR2 FQNEAQ come from the germline V gene (reference sequence). CDR3 DNA: TGTGCCAGCACCGATGGAGGTCTCCACGAGCAGTACTTC. Translation: CASTDGGLHEQYF.

This clonotype was seen a few times. This chain joins TRBV2 and TRBJ2-1; the match to TRBD1 covers 8 bases. This CDR3 is built from 15 residues. CDR1 is SNHLY and CDR2 is FYNNEI in the germline V gene. Trimming took 3 bases from V and 8 from J; bases not matched to a gene: 9. The CDR3 nucleotides read TGTGCCAGCAGTGATCAAACAGGGGGTTTCCATGAGCAGTTCTTC. Translation gives CASSDQTGGFHEQFF.

Comments on this clonotype: The junction and the germline gene differ at one end; a read error may be behind it. The chain uses TRBV19 and TRBJ2-1; TRBD2 matches at 7 bases. CDR1 LNHDA and CDR2 SQIVND come from the germline V gene (reference sequence). The CDR3 has 15 residues. The CDR3 region has the DNA TGTGCCAGTAGTACCTCTAGCGGCACCTACAATGAGCAGTTCTTT. Residues: CASSTSSGTYNEQFF.

This chain links TRBV7-6 with TRBJ1-4; D uncertain. The germline V gene has CDR1 SGHVS and CDR2 FNYEAQ. V shed 0 bases and J shed 4 bases, with 6 bases lying between them. The CDR3 is 14 residues long. The chain's CDR3 is CASSLAPLNEKLFF. CDR3 coding DNA: TGTGCCAGCAGCTTAGCTCCTCTTAATGAAAAACTGTTTTTT.

V is TRBV25-1 and J is TRBJ2-3, with D maybe TRBD2 (5 bases). The CDR3 extends over 11 amino acids. Trimming removed 8 bases from V and 6 bases from J, with 9 bases in between. The V gene's germline CDR1 is MGHDK and CDR2 SYGVNS. CDR3 in DNA: TGTGCCAGCGCGAGAGGGGATACGCAGTATTTT. Residues: CASARGDTQYF.

This clonotype was detected a few times. The chain carries TRBV4-3 and TRBJ2-4, with 14 bases fitting TRBD2. Per germline, CDR1 LGHNA and CDR2 YSLEER. V trimming: 0 bases; J trimming: 0 bases; junction bases outside the gene matches: 7. There are 20 residues in the CDR3. This CDR3 reads CASSQEAGLAGEVAKNIQYF. In nucleotides, the CDR3 is TGCGCCAGCAGCCAAGAAGCGGGACTAGCGGGGGAGGTAGCCAAAAACATTCAGTACTTC.

The V gene is TRBV7-8, the J gene TRBJ2-7; D is undetermined. Germline values: CDR1 SGHVS, CDR2 FQNEAQ. The CDR3 extends over 15 amino acids. Trimming removed 5 bases from V and 7 bases from J, with 21 bases in between. CDR3 in amino acids: CASSEAGSSVGEQYF. CDR3 bases: TGTGCCAGCAGCGAAGCCGGGTCTTCGGTGGGGGAGCAGTACTTC.

This clonotype appeared a few times. V and J are TRBV19 and TRBJ2-5, with D possibly TRBD1 on 6 matching bases. This CDR3 spans 14 amino acids. In germline, CDR1 is LNHDA, CDR2 SQIVND (reference sequence). Trimming took off 6 bases at V and 3 bases at J, with 14 bases between the two ends. The CDR3 region is CASSRETGKETQYF. The CDR3 DNA reads TGTGCCAGTAGCCGCGAGACAGGAAAAGAGACCCAGTACTTC.

This clonotype has a count of ten or more. V usage is TRBV7-6 and J usage is TRBJ1-1; 7 bases match TRBD1. Germline CDR1 reads SGHVS; CDR2 reads FNYEAQ. The length of the CDR3 is 16 residues. V trimming: 5 bases; J trimming: 1 base; junction bases outside the gene matches: 10. The CDR3 nucleotides are TGTGCCAGCAGCCGATTCAGGGGGGCGGGGAACACTGAAGCTTTCTTT. Protein sequence: CASSRFRGAGNTEAFF.

V is TRBV6-1 and J is TRBJ1-1; no reliable D call. Germline loops: CDR1 MNHNS, CDR2 SASEGT. Trimming cost V 2 bases and J 1 base, with 8 bases left between them. This CDR3 has 14 residues. CDR3 residues: CASSERLGNTEAFF. DNA of the CDR3: TGTGCCAGCAGTGAAAGGTTGGGGAACACTGAAGCTTTCTTT.

Details on this clonotype: A junction end diverges from the germline sequence, so it may reflect a read error. The gene calls are TRBV6-5 and TRBJ1-5, with D perhaps matching TRBD1 (6 bases). Germline-derived CDR1 and CDR2 are MNHEY and SVGAGI. CDR3 length: 16 amino acids. In DNA, the CDR3 is TGTGCCAACAGTACCCAGGACAGAATAAGCAATCAGCCCCAGCATTTT. Its protein is CANSTQDRISNQPQHF.

The sample holds a few counts of this clonotype. The chain has TRBV19 and TRBJ2-7; D gene ambiguous. CDR1 LNHDA and CDR2 SQIVND come from the germline V gene (reference sequence). The CDR3 spans 15 residues. The germline V and J ends were trimmed by 6 bases and 2 bases, with 17 bases remaining between them. The CDR3 region has the DNA TGTGCCAGTAGGCTAACCGGAACTTACCCCTACGAGCAGTACTTC. It is translated as CASRLTGTYPYEQYF. Variable domain in full (rest from reference TRBV19 and TRBJ2-7): DGGITQSPKYLFRKEGQNVTLSCEQNLNHDAMYWYRQDPGQGLRLIYYSQIVNDFQKGDIAEGYSVSREKKESFPLTVTSAQKNPTAFYLCASRLTGTYPYEQYFGPGTRLTVT.